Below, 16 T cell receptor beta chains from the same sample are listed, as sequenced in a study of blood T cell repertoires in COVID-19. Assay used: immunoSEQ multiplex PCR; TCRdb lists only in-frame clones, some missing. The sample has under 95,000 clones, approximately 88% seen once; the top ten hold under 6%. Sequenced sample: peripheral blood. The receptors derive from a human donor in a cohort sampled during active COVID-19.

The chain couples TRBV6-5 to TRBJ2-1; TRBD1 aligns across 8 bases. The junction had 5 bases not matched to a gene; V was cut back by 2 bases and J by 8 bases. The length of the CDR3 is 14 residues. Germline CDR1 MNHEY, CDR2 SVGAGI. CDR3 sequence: CASSYVAGGDEQFF. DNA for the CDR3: TGTGCCAGCAGTTACGTGGCAGGGGGCGATGAGCAGTTCTTC.

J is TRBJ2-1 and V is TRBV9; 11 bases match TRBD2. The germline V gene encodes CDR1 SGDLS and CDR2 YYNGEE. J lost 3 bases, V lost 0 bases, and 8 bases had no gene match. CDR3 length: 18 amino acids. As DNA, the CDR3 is TGTGCCAGCAGCGTAGCTTTACTAGCGGGAGCGGGCTACAATGAGCAGTTCTTC. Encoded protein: CASSVALLAGAGYNEQFF.

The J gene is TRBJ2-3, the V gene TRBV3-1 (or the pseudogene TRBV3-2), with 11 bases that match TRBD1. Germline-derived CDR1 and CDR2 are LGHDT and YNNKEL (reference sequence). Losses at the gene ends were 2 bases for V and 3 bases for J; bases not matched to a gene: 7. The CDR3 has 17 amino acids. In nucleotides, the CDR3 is TGTGCCAGCAGCCAAAACCCCGGGACAGGGGGTACAGATACGCAGTATTTT. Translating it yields CASSQNPGTGGTDTQYF.

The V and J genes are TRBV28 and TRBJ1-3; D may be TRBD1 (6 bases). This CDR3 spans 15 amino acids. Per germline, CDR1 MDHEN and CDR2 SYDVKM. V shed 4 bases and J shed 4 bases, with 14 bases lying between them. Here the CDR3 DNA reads TGTGCCAGCAGTTCCGCAGGGGCGAAGGGAAACACCATATATTTT. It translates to CASSSAGAKGNTIYF.

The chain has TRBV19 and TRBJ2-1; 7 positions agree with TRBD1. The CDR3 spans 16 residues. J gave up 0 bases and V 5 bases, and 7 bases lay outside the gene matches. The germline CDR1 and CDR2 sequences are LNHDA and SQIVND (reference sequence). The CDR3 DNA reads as TGTGCCAGTAGTCCTGGACAGGCCACCTCCTACAATGAGCAGTTCTTC. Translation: CASSPGQATSYNEQFF.

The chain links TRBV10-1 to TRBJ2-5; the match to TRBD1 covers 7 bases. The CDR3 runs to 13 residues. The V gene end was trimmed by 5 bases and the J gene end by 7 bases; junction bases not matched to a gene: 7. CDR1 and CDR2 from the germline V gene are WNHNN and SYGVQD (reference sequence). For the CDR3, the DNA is TGCGCCAGCAGTCGACAGGGTGACGGGACCCAGTACTTC. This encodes CASSRQGDGTQYF.

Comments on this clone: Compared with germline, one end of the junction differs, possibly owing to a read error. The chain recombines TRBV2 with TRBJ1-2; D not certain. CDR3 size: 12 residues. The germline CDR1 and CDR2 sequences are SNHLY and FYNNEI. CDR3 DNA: TGTGCCAGCAGGGAAGACCCCGCAGCGCGCACCTTC. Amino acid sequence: CASREDPAARTF.

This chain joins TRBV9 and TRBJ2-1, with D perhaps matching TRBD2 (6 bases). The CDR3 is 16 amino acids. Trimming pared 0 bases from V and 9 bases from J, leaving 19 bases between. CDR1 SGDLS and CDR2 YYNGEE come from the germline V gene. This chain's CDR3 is CASSVDASGPVSEQFF. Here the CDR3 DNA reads TGTGCCAGCAGCGTAGATGCCAGCGGGCCTGTGAGTGAGCAGTTCTTC.

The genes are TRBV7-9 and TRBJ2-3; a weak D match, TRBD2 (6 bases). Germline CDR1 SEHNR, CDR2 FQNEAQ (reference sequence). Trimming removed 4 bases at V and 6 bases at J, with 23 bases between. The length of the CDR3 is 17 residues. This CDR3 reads CASSSQFAGPAGDTQYF. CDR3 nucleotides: TGTGCCAGCAGCTCCCAGTTTGCGGGGCCCGCGGGGGATACGCAGTATTTT.

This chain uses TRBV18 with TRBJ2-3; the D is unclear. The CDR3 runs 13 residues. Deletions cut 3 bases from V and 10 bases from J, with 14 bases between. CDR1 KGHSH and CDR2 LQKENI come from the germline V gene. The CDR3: CASSPPSQIPQYF. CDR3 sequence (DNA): TGTGCCAGCTCACCCCCATCACAGATACCGCAGTATTTT.

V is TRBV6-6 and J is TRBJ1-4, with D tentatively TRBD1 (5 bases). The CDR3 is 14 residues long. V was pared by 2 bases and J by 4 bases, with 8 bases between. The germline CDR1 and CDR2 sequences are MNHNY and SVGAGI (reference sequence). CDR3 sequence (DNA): TGTGCCAGCAGTTACAGGGGCCTTAATGAAAAACTGTTTTTT. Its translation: CASSYRGLNEKLFF.

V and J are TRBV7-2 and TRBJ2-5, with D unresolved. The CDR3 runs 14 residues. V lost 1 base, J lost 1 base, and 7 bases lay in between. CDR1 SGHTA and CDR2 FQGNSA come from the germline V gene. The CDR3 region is CASSLGAGQETQYF. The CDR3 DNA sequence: TGTGCCAGCAGCTTAGGGGCAGGCCAAGAGACCCAGTACTTC.

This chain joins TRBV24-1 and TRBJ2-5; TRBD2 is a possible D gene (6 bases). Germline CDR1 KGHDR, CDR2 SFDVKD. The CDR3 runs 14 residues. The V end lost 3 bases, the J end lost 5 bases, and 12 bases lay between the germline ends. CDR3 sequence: CATSDKLAGETQYF. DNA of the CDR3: TGTGCCACCAGTGATAAACTAGCTGGGGAGACCCAGTACTTC.

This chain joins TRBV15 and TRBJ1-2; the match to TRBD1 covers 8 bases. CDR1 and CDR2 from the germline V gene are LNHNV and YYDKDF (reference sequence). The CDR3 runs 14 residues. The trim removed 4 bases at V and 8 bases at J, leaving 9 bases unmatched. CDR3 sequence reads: CATSILDRAAGYTF. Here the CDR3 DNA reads TGTGCCACCAGCATCCTGGACAGGGCGGCCGGCTACACCTTC.

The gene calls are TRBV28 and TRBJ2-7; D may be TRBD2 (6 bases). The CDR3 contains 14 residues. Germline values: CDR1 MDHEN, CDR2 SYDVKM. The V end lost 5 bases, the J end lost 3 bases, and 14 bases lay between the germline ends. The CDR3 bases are TGTGCCAGCAGTATTGGGGGGTGGGTCTACGAGCAGTACTTC. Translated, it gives CASSIGGWVYEQYF.

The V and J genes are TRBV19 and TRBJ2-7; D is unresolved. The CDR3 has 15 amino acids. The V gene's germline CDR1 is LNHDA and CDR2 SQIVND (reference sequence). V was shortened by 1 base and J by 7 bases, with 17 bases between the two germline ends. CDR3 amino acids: CASSIGTEASGEQYF. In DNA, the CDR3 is TGTGCCAGTAGTATAGGAACAGAAGCCTCAGGTGAGCAGTACTTC.